The 26 T cell receptor beta chains reported below all come from one sample, sequenced in a study of T cell repertoires in cytomegalovirus infection. TCRdb re-derived calls from the reads in MiXCR, one entry per CDR3 protein. The table has 250,000 to 350,000 distinct CDR3 sequences, roughly 25% seen once; the top ten hold approximately 15%. The specimen sequenced was PBMCs. The receptors originated from a human donor in good health (CMV status not recorded). Some clones in this sample may be carry-over from other donors' samples.

The chain combines TRBV5-6 with TRBJ2-2, with D hard to call. Trimming took off 0 bases at V and 0 bases at J, with 3 bases between the two ends. The CDR3 spans 14 residues. Germline lookup yields CDR1 SGHDT and CDR2 YYEEEE. The CDR3 sequence: CASSLVPNTGELFF. The CDR3 DNA reads TGTGCCAGCAGCTTGGTACCGAACACCGGGGAGCTGTTTTTT.

This clonotype has more than one count but fewer than ten. The chain recombines TRBV2 with TRBJ2-5, with 7 positions matching TRBD1. The CDR3 is made up of 14 amino acids. The J segment lost 5 bases and the V segment lost 1 base, leaving 4 bases of the junction unmatched. CDR1 and CDR2 from the germline V gene are SNHLY and FYNNEI. In DNA, the CDR3 is TGTGCCAGCAGTGAAGAAGGGGGCAGTGAGACCCAGTACTTC. The encoded protein is CASSEEGGSETQYF.

There are a few counts of this clonotype. The V gene is TRBV5-1, the J gene TRBJ2-2; 8 bases line up with TRBD2. This CDR3 spans 17 amino acids. Germline lookup yields CDR1 SGHRS and CDR2 YFSETQ. The trim removed 5 bases at V and 6 bases at J, leaving 15 bases unmatched. CDR3 nucleotides: TGCGCCAGCAGACCAGAGCCGGGACTAGGGGCCGCCGGGGAGCTGTTTTTT. Translated, it gives CASRPEPGLGAAGELFF.

This clonotype came up many times. A read error may produce the germline difference seen at one junction end. CDR3 in DNA: TGTGCTAGCAGCTTGGTCAGCAAATTCACAGATACGCAGTATTTT. Its protein product is CASSLVSKFTDTQYF. The genes are TRBV7-7 and TRBJ2-3; D gene uncertain. Germline assignment: CDR1 SSHAT and CDR2 FNYEAQ (reference sequence). This CDR3 spans 15 amino acids.

This chain joins TRBV6-1 and TRBJ2-7; TRBD1 agrees at 8 bases. The CDR3 totals 15 residues. Germline assignment: CDR1 MNHNS and CDR2 SASEGT. Trimming took 6 bases from V and 2 from J; bases not matched to a gene: 9. This CDR3 reads CASSQGQGRTYEQYF. The DNA of the CDR3 is TGTGCCAGCAGCCAAGGACAGGGACGCACCTACGAGCAGTACTTC.

The chain links TRBV12-3 or TRBV12-4 to TRBJ2-5, with 9 bases matching TRBD1. CDR3 length: 14 residues. V shed 10 bases, J shed 1 base, and the junction held 7 bases outside the gene matches. CDR3 amino acids: CAIGHRGRQETQYF. Written as DNA, the CDR3 is TGTGCCATCGGACACAGGGGGCGCCAAGAGACCCAGTACTTC.

This clonotype was seen ten or more times. The rearrangement links TRBV7-2 to TRBJ2-3, with D maybe TRBD2 (5 bases). V shed 4 bases and J shed 2 bases, with 13 bases lying between them. The CDR3 runs to 15 residues. CDR1 and CDR2 from the germline V gene are SGHTA and FQGNSA. CDR3 coding DNA: TGTGCCAGCAGCTCGTCAGCGGAGTTCACAGATACGCAGTATTTT. Encoded protein: CASSSSAEFTDTQYF.

The V gene is TRBV4-2, the J gene TRBJ1-2; 7 bases align to TRBD1. Unmatched junction bases numbered 6, after V lost 4 bases and J lost 4 bases. The CDR3 loop spans 14 amino acids. Germline CDR1 LGHNA, CDR2 YNFKEQ. The CDR3 coding sequence is TGTGCCAGCAGCCGCCCCGGGGACAGCTATGGCTACACCTTC. It specifies CASSRPGDSYGYTF.

This clonotype was observed a few times. CDR3 region: CASSVRRGTNEQFF. The CDR3, as DNA: TGTGCCAGTAGTGTTCGTCGCGGGACGAATGAGCAGTTCTTC. The chain uses TRBV19 and TRBJ2-1; the D gene is possibly TRBD2 (6 bases). Germline assignment: CDR1 LNHDA and CDR2 SQIVND (reference sequence). The CDR3 covers 14 residues. V shed 5 bases and J shed 7 bases, with 15 bases lying between them.

J is TRBJ1-1 and V is TRBV19; D is ambiguous. Germline V gives CDR1 LNHDA, CDR2 SQIVND (reference sequence). The CDR3 spans 16 residues. Trimming cost V 7 bases and J 4 bases, with 22 bases left between them. CDR3 sequence: CASTFSAGKWGTEAFF. CDR3 nucleotides: TGTGCCAGTACCTTCTCTGCAGGCAAATGGGGCACTGAAGCTTTCTTT.

With regard to this clonotype: With a much larger clone just one base away, this may be a read error. This chain joins TRBV7-2 and TRBJ2-3; 9 positions match TRBD2. The CDR3 consists of 14 residues. The junction had 5 bases not matched to a gene; V was cut back by 8 bases and J by 2 bases. CDR1 is SGHTA and CDR2 is FQGNSA in the germline V gene. CDR3 nucleotide sequence: TGTGCCAGCCTCTTAGCGGGGGTCACAGATACGCAGTATTTT. Encoded protein: CASLLAGVTDTQYF.

The chain links TRBV7-9 to TRBJ1-2, with D unresolved. V lost 3 bases and J lost 2, with 7 bases in between. Germline-derived CDR1 and CDR2 are SEHNR and FQNEAQ (reference sequence). The CDR3 sequence is 13 residues long. The chain's CDR3 is CASSFANNYGYTF. CDR3 DNA sequence: TGTGCCAGCAGCTTTGCTAACAACTATGGCTACACCTTC.

This clonotype was seen only a few times. The chain joins TRBV5-1 to TRBJ1-5; D gene uncertain. Per germline, CDR1 SGHRS and CDR2 YFSETQ. The CDR3 has 15 residues. The V end was cut by 0 bases, the J end by 2 bases, with 9 bases between. The CDR3 DNA sequence: TGCGCCAGCAGCTTGGCTGGGAATGGCAATCAGCCCCAGCATTTT. Residues: CASSLAGNGNQPQHF.

This clonotype was observed a handful of times. The gene calls are TRBV29-1 and TRBJ1-2; 7 positions match TRBD1. Germline CDR1 reads SQVTM; CDR2 reads ANQGSEA. After removal of 7 bases from V and 4 bases from J, the junction contained 9 bases not matched to a gene. The CDR3 runs to 13 residues. The CDR3 DNA sequence: TGCAGCGCCAACGGGGGGGACAGCTATGGCTACACCTTC. Translated, it gives CSANGGDSYGYTF.

The chain employs TRBV5-1 and TRBJ1-4; D uncertain. Trimming pared 1 base from V and 5 bases from J, leaving 6 bases between. Germline loops: CDR1 SGHRS, CDR2 YFSETQ. The length of the CDR3 is 13 residues. This CDR3 is CASSLNRNEKLFF. DNA for the CDR3: TGCGCCAGCAGCTTGAACAGAAATGAAAAACTGTTTTTT.

The chain employs TRBV7-2 and TRBJ1-2; the match to TRBD1 covers 8 bases. The CDR3 contains 14 residues. Germline V CDR1 and CDR2: SGHTA, FQGNSA. Trimming took 5 bases from V and 8 from J; bases not matched to a gene: 10. CDR3: CASSSGQGLRGYTF. The CDR3 DNA sequence: TGTGCCAGCAGCAGCGGACAGGGCCTACGAGGCTACACCTTC. Full variable domain (rest looked up from reference TRBV7-2 and TRBJ1-2): GAGVSQSPSNKVTEKGKDVELRCDPISGHTALYWYRQSLGQGLEFLIYFQGNSAPDKSGLPSDRFSAERTGGSVSTLTIQRTQQEDSAVYLCASSSGQGLRGYTFGSGTRLTVV.

This clonotype has a count of ten or more. The chain carries TRBV27 and TRBJ2-5; a weak D match, TRBD1 (5 bases). Germline loops: CDR1 MNHEY, CDR2 SMNVEV (reference sequence). Trimming cost V 1 base and J 2 bases, with 11 bases left between them. The CDR3 has 15 residues. CDR3 in amino acids: CASSLLGRGQETQYF. CDR3 coding DNA: TGTGCCAGCAGTTTATTGGGTAGGGGACAAGAGACCCAGTACTTC.

The table lists this clonotype with a few counts. The genes are TRBV14 and TRBJ1-4; 9 bases line up with TRBD1. The J segment lost 8 bases and the V segment lost 3 bases, leaving 7 bases of the junction unmatched. The germline V gene has CDR1 SGHDN and CDR2 FVKESK. The CDR3 consists of 15 residues. The CDR3 loop is CASSQVTGGREKLFF. CDR3 nucleotide sequence: TGTGCCAGCAGCCAGGTCACAGGGGGCCGAGAAAAACTGTTTTTT.

This clonotype was detected only a few times. The chain links TRBV18 to TRBJ1-4; 8 bases agree with TRBD1. The CDR3 contains 16 residues. V was clipped by 5 bases and J by 8 bases; unmatched bases: 13. Germline loops: CDR1 KGHSH, CDR2 LQKENI. CDR3 residues: CASSTTTGAEEEKLFF. The CDR3 DNA is TGTGCCAGCTCAACTACGACAGGGGCGGAGGAGGAAAAACTGTTTTTT.

This sequence joins TRBV6-7 and TRBJ2-2; 11 bases fit TRBD1. TRBV6-7 is an open reading frame whose function is uncertain. Trimming removed 2 bases from V and 3 bases from J; junction bases left unmatched: 14. This CDR3 contains 20 residues. The DNA for the CDR3 is TGTGCCAGCAGTTACACTGAAACATCGAAGGACAGGGGGCACACCGGGGAGCTGTTTTTT. It encodes CASSYTETSKDRGHTGELFF.

The V gene is TRBV28, the J gene TRBJ2-7, with 8 bases matching TRBD2. Germline V CDR1 and CDR2: MDHEN, SYDVKM. The CDR3 length is 14 residues. V shed 1 base and J 3 bases; nucleotides not matched to a gene: 2. CDR3 in amino acids: CASSLLSGSYEQYF. Here the CDR3 DNA reads TGTGCCAGCAGTTTATTAAGCGGGAGCTACGAGCAGTACTTC.

J is TRBJ1-1 and V is TRBV4-3; no definite D call. This CDR3 has 13 amino acids. Trimming shortened V by 1 base and J by 11 bases, and 14 bases separated the two germline ends. In germline, CDR1 is LGHNA, CDR2 YSLEER. The CDR3 spells CASSQVVGSEAFF. The CDR3 DNA follows: TGCGCCAGCAGCCAAGTAGTAGGGTCCGAGGCTTTCTTT.

This clonotype was seen ten or more times. The rearrangement links TRBV11-2 to TRBJ2-7, with TRBD2 as a possible D gene (5 bases). With 5 bases removed from V and 7 bases from J, the gap between germline ends came to 30 bases. CDR1 is SGHAT, CDR2 FQNNGV, per germline. There are 18 residues in the CDR3. The CDR3 protein is CASSPHPWTRHRRREQYF. DNA of the CDR3: TGTGCCAGCAGCCCACATCCTTGGACCCGCCACCGGAGGCGAGAGCAGTACTTC.

The chain has TRBV29-1 and TRBJ1-2, with 9 bases matching TRBD1. J lost 4 bases, V lost 6 bases, and 18 bases had no gene match. The CDR3 totals 17 residues. Germline CDR1 is SQVTM and CDR2 is ANQGSEA. CDR3 nucleotides: TGCAGCGTGGTTTTTCCATACGAGGGACAGGGCCCCTATGGCTACACCTTC. It is translated as CSVVFPYEGQGPYGYTF.

In the case of this clonotype: A much larger clone differs by one base, so this may be a read error. The V gene is TRBV7-9, the J gene TRBJ2-1; D is undetermined. The V gene lost 7 bases and the J gene lost 2 bases, with 15 bases spanning the gap. Germline assignment: CDR1 SEHNR and CDR2 FQNEAQ (reference sequence). CDR3 length: 15 amino acids. As DNA, the CDR3 is TGTGCCAGCACCCCCTCCGAGGCCCCCTACAATGAGCAGTTCTTC. It translates to CASTPSEAPYNEQFF. Supplemented by reference TRBV7-9 and TRBJ2-1, the full variable domain reads DTGVSQNPRHKITKRGQNVTFRCDPISEHNRLYWYRQTLGQGPEFLTYFQNEAQLEKSRLLSDRFSAERPKGSFSTLEIQRTEQGDSAMYLCASTPSEAPYNEQFFGPGTRLTVL.

This clonotype appeared many times. The CDR3: CASSPRTAYGYTF. The CDR3 bases are TGTGCCAGCAGCCCTAGGACAGCCTATGGCTACACCTTC. The chain is built from TRBV7-2 and TRBJ1-2, with a weak D call TRBD1 (6 bases). This CDR3 has 13 residues. CDR1 and CDR2 from the germline V gene are SGHTA and FQGNSA. Trimming removed 5 bases at V and 4 bases at J, with 11 bases between. The full variable domain, completed using reference TRBV7-2 and TRBJ1-2, is GAGVSQSPSNKVTEKGKDVELRCDPISGHTALYWYRQSLGQGLEFLIYFQGNSAPDKSGLPSDRFSAERTGGSVSTLTIQRTQQEDSAVYLCASSPRTAYGYTFGSGTRLTVV.